This record covers a single T cell receptor beta chain. Its recognized antigen is unknown. No qualities accompany the bases; no much larger clone lies one base away. These data come from a study of shared clonotypes between healthy human individuals (dated by TCRdb to between 2020 and 2021). About the investigation overall: A couple of women and three men aged 18 to 49 years were included in the cohort. For each donor, CD4 naive and CD4 memory were each run on three plates, CD8 naive on two plates, and CD8 memory on one plate. To estimate repertoire size and how much clonotype sharing occurs between individuals, the study deeply sequenced the blood TCR repertoires of five healthy adults. Libraries were prepared and TCR repertoires were sequenced by different laboratories using diverse techniques, in order to increase sequencing depth and limit assay-specific biases. Leukapheresis yielded between about 0.85 and 10 billion PBMCs per donor. Study-level results and caveats: Estimated clonotype richness was generally larger for naive than for memory subsets. Because the study included a small number of donors, the genetic and exposure-history diversity represented was limited. Rarefaction of sorted-subset datasets indicated incomplete sequencing despite the large sequencing depth. Based on pairwise subsampling, the degree of clonotype sharing among donors was expected to be affected by sequencing depth. Sampling was restricted to blood, and TCR repertoires in tissues likely differ from the TCR repertoires found in blood. When a few donors were compared, the shared fraction of clonotypes was 5% to 6.5% for naive CD4, more than 3% for naive CD8, 2% to 2.5% for memory CD4, and 0.35% to 0.4% for memory CD8. Compared with non-shared clonotypes, clonotypes shared by all four sorted-subset donors had higher generation probabilities.

The germline V gene sets CDR1 to SQVTM and CDR2 to ANQGSEA. V was cut back by 4 bases and J by 8 bases, leaving a gap of 20 bases between them. The CDR3 spans 14 residues, from the cysteine through the phenylalanine. Only CDR3 DNA is held: 42 bases, read in frame from base 1. Donors were healthy HIV-negative adults with no recently reported acute infections or vaccinations. Only Caucasian adults living in Nashville, Tennessee, USA were represented among the donors. Magnetic negative selection was used to enrich CD4+ T cells, after which naive cells were positively selected on CD45RA and the negative fraction became the memory subset. Blood was obtained by leukapheresis, after which PBMCs were separated by Ficoll-Histopaque density gradient centrifugation and cryopreserved in liquid nitrogen vapor phase. Analytical flow cytometry was used to check the purity and quantity of each magnetically sorted T cell population. From each sorted fraction, genomic DNA was isolated and quantified by UV absorbance on a Nanodrop 2000c.

Using the deep immunoSEQ assay, multiplex PCR amplified TCR CDR3 regions from genomic DNA. Extracted genomic DNA from each cell subset was distributed evenly across all wells of several immunoSEQ 96-well plates, and each plate was treated as a replicate. Each replicate PCR for sorted subsets received approximately 220 ng genomic DNA, equal to roughly 30,000 T cell genomes. The purified libraries were quantified using a Qubit 3.0 fluorometer, sized with a Bioanalyzer 2100, and then quantified again using the KAPA Library Quantification kit. A separate single-read 150-cycle Illumina NextSeq 550 flow cell was used to sequence each immunoSEQ 96-well plate. The original methods were these. Because only junctional sequences without quality scores were contained in the immunoSEQ output, filtering matching that applied to full-length reads could not be performed. Sequences were annotated with PyIR, a Python wrapper for IgBLAST v1.9, using IMGT germline references to assign V/J genes and CDR3. Reads were removed for weak V/J assignments (E-value above 1e-6), missing CDR3, stop codons, out-of-frame junctions, or ambiguous translated residues. A V3J clonotype was defined by an identical inferred V gene, J gene, and CDR3 amino acid sequence. Percentage overlap between repertoires was calculated by dividing the number of shared unique clonotypes by the size of the smaller repertoire. Three approaches were used to assess repertoire richness: RTK rarefaction, the Chao1 estimator, and Recon v2.1 estimates of unobserved clonotypes. Generation probabilities for all TCRbeta clonotypes obtained by the gDNA method from a handful of donors were computed using OLGA. Entries here come from immuneACCESS through TCRdb and include only in-frame sequences with V and J called. Some clones fail to appear in such tables; in the studies checked, an unresolved V gene covers under half of the shortfall, and the cause of the remainder is unknown. The DNA gave D and trimming, while V, J and clone size come from that table. Within this sample are roughly 520,000 clones, with 90% to 96% of them counted one time only. In total, the top ten clones hold about 0.064% of the sample.

Material: naive CD4+ T cells sorted from blood. The sample's cell subset or site label, in plain terms: CD45RA+ positively selected. This sequence originates from a woman in her 30s in good health. The chain is encoded by TRBV29-1 joined to TRBJ1-2; the D gene is perhaps TRBD1, on 5 matching bases. The sequenced DNA: TGCAGCGTTGTTCGTATAGGGACGGGGAGCGGCTACACCTTC. The resulting protein is CSVVRIGTGSGYTF.